Each of the 15 T cell receptor beta chains below was sequenced from the same sample in a study of T cell responses to AZD1222 COVID-19 vaccine. Profiling relied on immunoSEQ multiplex PCR, and the TCRdb table lists in-frame clones only, not all of them. Of some 150,000 clones listed, approximately 91% are singletons. Sequenced here: peripheral blood, sampled 28 days after the second AZD1222 dose. The receptors stem from an adult who received the AZD1222 COVID-19 vaccine.

This clone was found once. This sequence joins TRBV11-2 and TRBJ1-4; 9 bases fit TRBD1. Per the germline V gene, CDR1 is SGHAT and CDR2 is FQNNGV. This CDR3 region has 14 residues. The junction had 1 base not matched to a gene; V was cut back by 3 bases and J by 5 bases. As DNA, the CDR3 is TGTGCCAGCAGCTTCGGACAGGGGAATGAAAAACTGTTTTTT. It specifies CASSFGQGNEKLFF.

This CDR3 reads CASSVTRDRGYNEQFF. The DNA for the CDR3 is TGTGCCAGCAGTGTAACCCGGGACAGGGGTTACAATGAGCAGTTCTTC. The V gene is TRBV6-1, the J gene TRBJ2-1, with TRBD1 identical over 10 bases. The V segment lost 4 bases and the J segment 4 bases; nucleotides outside the gene matches: 7. The CDR3 is 16 amino acids. Germline lookup yields CDR1 MNHNS and CDR2 SASEGT.

There are a few counts of this clone. The rearrangement links TRBV6-6 to TRBJ1-1; possibly TRBD1 for D (5 bases). The CDR3 totals 12 residues. Trimming left V 2 bases short and J 7 bases short, with 8 bases between. Germline V lookup: CDR1 MNHNY, CDR2 SVGAGI (reference sequence). This chain's CDR3 is CASSYRRDEAFF. The CDR3, as DNA: TGTGCCAGCAGTTACCGCAGGGATGAAGCTTTCTTT.

The chain carries TRBV5-4 and TRBJ2-1; 8 nucleotides match TRBD2. Germline trimming cut 4 bases from V and 4 bases from J; bases unmatched to any gene: 7. The V gene's germline CDR1 is SGHNT and CDR2 YYREEE (reference sequence). The CDR3 loop spans 15 amino acids. In nucleotides, the CDR3 is TGTGCCAGCAGCCCCGGACTAGCTGGGTACAATGAGCAGTTCTTC. Protein sequence: CASSPGLAGYNEQFF.

This clone appeared a single time. The chain uses TRBV6-5 and TRBJ1-1; D not certain. Germline V lookup: CDR1 MNHEY, CDR2 SVGAGI. Between the trimmed V and J ends, which lost 5 bases and 3 bases, there was a span of 13 bases. This CDR3 has 14 amino acids. The CDR3 is CASSRTGSDTEAFF. CDR3 DNA: TGTGCCAGCAGTCGAACGGGTAGCGACACTGAAGCTTTCTTT.

V is TRBV5-1 and J is TRBJ1-5, with a possible D match to TRBD1 (6 bases). Trimming removed 3 bases at V and 0 bases at J, with 10 bases between. The CDR3 has 15 residues. Germline CDR1 SGHRS, CDR2 YFSETQ. The CDR3 spells CASSYGQNSNQPQHF. DNA of the CDR3: TGCGCCAGCAGCTACGGACAGAATAGCAATCAGCCCCAGCATTTT. Together with reference TRBV5-1 and TRBJ1-5, the CDR3 gives the full variable domain: KAGVTQTPRYLIKTRGQQVTLSCSPISGHRSVSWYQQTPGQGLQFLFEYFSETQRNKGNFPGRFSGRQFSNSRSEMNVSTLELGDSALYLCASSYGQNSNQPQHFGDGTRLSIL.

The DNA for the CDR3 is TGTGCCAGTAGCAGACAGGGTCGAAATCAGCCCCAGCATTTT. Residues: CASSRQGRNQPQHF. The chain links TRBV19 to TRBJ1-5; 7 bases map to TRBD1. Trimming cost V 6 bases and J 4 bases; bases outside gene matches: 6. The CDR3 has 14 residues. CDR1 is LNHDA and CDR2 is SQIVND in the germline V gene (reference sequence).

This chain links TRBV2 with TRBJ2-6; D is possibly TRBD1 (5 bases). V was pared by 0 bases and J by 2 bases, with 5 bases between. The CDR3 contains 15 residues. The germline CDR1 and CDR2 sequences are SNHLY and FYNNEI. CDR3 nucleotides: TGTGCCAGCAGTGAAGCAGGGGCTGGGGCCAACGTCCTGACTTTC. Its protein is CASSEAGAGANVLTF.

The rearrangement uses TRBV6-6 and TRBJ1-4; D not certain. The CDR3 consists of 15 residues. V was shortened by 6 bases and J by 5 bases, with 16 bases between the two germline ends. Per germline, CDR1 MNHNY and CDR2 SVGAGI (reference sequence). CDR3 nucleotide sequence: TGTGCCAGCAGACGAAGTAGGGTAGCCAATGAAAAACTGTTTTTT. This gives the protein CASRRSRVANEKLFF.

This clone has just one count. This sequence joins TRBV7-2 and TRBJ2-7; TRBD2 agrees at 8 bases. CDR1 and CDR2 (germline): SGHTA, FQGNSA. J lost 3 bases, V lost 5 bases, and 9 bases had no gene match. CDR3 length equals 15 residues. CDR3 coding DNA: TGTGCCAGCAGCCCTAGCGGGCGGGAAATCTACGAGCAGTACTTC. Its translation is CASSPSGREIYEQYF.

The CDR3, as DNA: TGTGCCAGTAGTAAACTTATGATCCAGGGGACAGGGGGCCTTCAGTATGGCTACACCTTC. Its protein product is CASSKLMIQGTGGLQYGYTF. The chain is built from TRBV19 and TRBJ1-2; TRBD1 agrees at 12 bases. Germline-derived CDR1 and CDR2 are LNHDA and SQIVND (reference sequence). The V segment lost 4 bases and the J segment 5 bases; nucleotides outside the gene matches: 20. The CDR3 has 20 residues.

The DNA of the CDR3 is TGTGCCAGCGCCCCAAGGAGGGGGGATCTAAATGAGCAGTTCTTC. This codes for CASAPRRGDLNEQFF. The chain carries TRBV5-4 and TRBJ2-1, with D possibly being TRBD1 or TRBD2 (6 bases each). Trimming left V 7 bases short and J 7 bases short, with 21 bases between. Germline assignment: CDR1 SGHNT and CDR2 YYREEE (reference sequence). There are 15 residues in the CDR3.

The V gene is TRBV7-2, the J gene TRBJ1-1, with 7 positions matching TRBD1. CDR3 length: 14 amino acids. Germline assignment: CDR1 SGHTA and CDR2 FQGNSA. Trimming at V came to 2 bases and at J to 4 bases, leaving 4 bases not matched to a gene. The chain's CDR3 is CASSLRGLGTEAFF. The DNA of the CDR3 is TGTGCCAGCAGCTTAAGGGGGCTCGGCACTGAAGCTTTCTTT.

The chain joins TRBV7-6 to TRBJ2-6; either TRBD1 or TRBD2 may fit D (5 bases each). Germline CDR1 and CDR2: SGHVS and FNYEAQ. This CDR3 contains 19 residues. Trimming removed 1 base from V and 2 bases from J, with 18 bases in between. The chain's CDR3 is CASSLEQEAIGAGANVLTF. The CDR3 nucleotides read TGTGCCAGCAGCTTAGAACAGGAGGCCATTGGGGCTGGGGCCAACGTCCTGACTTTC.

This chain connects TRBV5-1 to TRBJ2-3; D ambiguous. Trimming removed 4 bases at V and 0 bases at J, with 3 bases between. CDR3 size: 12 residues. Germline loops: CDR1 SGHRS, CDR2 YFSETQ. The CDR3 sequence is CASSLSTDTQYF. CDR3 sequence (DNA): TGCGCCAGCAGCCTTAGCACAGATACGCAGTATTTT.